This T cell receptor (beta chain) is drawn from a study of response to subunit inactivated influenza vaccine. Study-level points and caveats: Authors suggested each seasonal flu vaccination may recruit only limited numbers of new T cells.

TCRdb reprocessed the RT-PCR reads with MiXCR, giving one entry per CDR3 protein. The sample contains 550,000 to 800,000 distinct CDR3 sequences, around 16% of which appear only once. This clonotype was observed a few times. Its antigen is unidentified. The V segment lost 2 bases and the J segment 1 base; nucleotides outside the gene matches: 4. The CDR3 is 15 amino acids. The germline CDR1 and CDR2 sequences are LGHDT and YNNKEL (reference sequence). The rearrangement links TRBV3-1 to TRBJ1-1, with TRBD1 identical over 7 bases. The sequence came from a man between 50 and 59 years old who received an inactivated influenza vaccine. The sample was PBMCs from blood, taken less than 13 days after vaccination. The CDR3 loop reads CASSQSGTANTEAFF. The CDR3 region has the DNA TGTGCCAGCAGCCAATCCGGGACAGCGAACACTGAAGCTTTCTTT.